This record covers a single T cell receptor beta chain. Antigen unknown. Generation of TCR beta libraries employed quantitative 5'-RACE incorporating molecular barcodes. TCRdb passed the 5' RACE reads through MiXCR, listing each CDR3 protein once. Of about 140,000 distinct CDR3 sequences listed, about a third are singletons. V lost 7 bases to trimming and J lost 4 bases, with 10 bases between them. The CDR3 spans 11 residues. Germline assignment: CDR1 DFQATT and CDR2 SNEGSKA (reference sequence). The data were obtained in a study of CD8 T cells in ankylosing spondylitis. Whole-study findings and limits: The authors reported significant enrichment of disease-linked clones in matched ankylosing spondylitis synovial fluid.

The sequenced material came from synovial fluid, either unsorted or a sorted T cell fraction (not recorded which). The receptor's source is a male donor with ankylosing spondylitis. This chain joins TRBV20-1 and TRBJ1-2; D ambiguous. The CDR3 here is CSVGSLYGYTF. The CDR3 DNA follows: TGCAGTGTTGGGTCCCTCTATGGCTACACCTTC.